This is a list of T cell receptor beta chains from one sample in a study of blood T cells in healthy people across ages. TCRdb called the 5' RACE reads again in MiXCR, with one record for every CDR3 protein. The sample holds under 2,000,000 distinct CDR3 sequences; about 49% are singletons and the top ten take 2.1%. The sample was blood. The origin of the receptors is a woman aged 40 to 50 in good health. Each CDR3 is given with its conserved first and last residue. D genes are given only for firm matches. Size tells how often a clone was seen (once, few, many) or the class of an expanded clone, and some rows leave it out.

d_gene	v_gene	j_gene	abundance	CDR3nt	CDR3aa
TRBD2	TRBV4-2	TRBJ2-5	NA	TGTGCCAGCAGCCCTACGACTAGCGGGGGGGTGGAGACCCAGTACTTC	CASSPTTSGGVETQYF
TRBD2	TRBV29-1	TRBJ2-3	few	TGCAGCGTTAACGGACTAGCGGGAGATACGCAGTATTTT	CSVNGLAGDTQYF
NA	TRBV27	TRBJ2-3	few	TGTGCCAGCAGAAGGGAACCCGGCAGCACAGATACGCAGTATTTT	CASRREPGSTDTQYF
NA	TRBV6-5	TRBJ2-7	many	TGTGCCAGCAGCGGACAGATTGGGCACGAGCAGTACTTC	CASSGQIGHEQYF
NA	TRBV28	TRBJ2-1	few	TGTGCCAGCAGTTTACCACAGGGTTTGAGGCACAATGAGCAGTTCTTC	CASSLPQGLRHNEQFF
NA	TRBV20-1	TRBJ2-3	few	TGCAGTGCTAGAAAGACTAGATCCGAGTATTTT	CSARKTRSEYF
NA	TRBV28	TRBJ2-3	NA	TGTGCCAGCAGCCCCCACCAAACCTACACAGATACGCAGTATTTT	CASSPHQTYTDTQYF
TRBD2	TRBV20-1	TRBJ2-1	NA	TGCAGTGCTACTAAGAGCGGGGGGGCCATCATCGAGCAGTTCTTC	CSATKSGGAIIEQFF
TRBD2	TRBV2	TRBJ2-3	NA	TGTGCCAGTCTAGCGGATAGCACAGATACGCAGTATTTT	CASLADSTDTQYF
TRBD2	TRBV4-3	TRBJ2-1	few	TGCGCCAGCAGCCAAGATGAGGCGGGGGTAGGGCCCAAATGGCAGTTCTTC	CASSQDEAGVGPKWQFF
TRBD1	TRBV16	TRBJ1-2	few	TGTGCCAGCAGCCATCCGACAGGGCCGGGGAATGGCTACACCTTC	CASSHPTGPGNGYTF
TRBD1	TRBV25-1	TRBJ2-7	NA	TGTGCCAGCAGTGAGGGGACAGGGATCCTGTACTTC	CASSEGTGILYF
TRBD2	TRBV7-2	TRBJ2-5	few	TGTGCCAGCAGCCCGCGCCTTGGGAGGGAACAAGAGACCCAGTACTTC	CASSPRLGREQETQYF
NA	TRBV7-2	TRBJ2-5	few	TGTGCCAGCAGCTTAGGTAACCCCCCGGAGACCCAGTACTTC	CASSLGNPPETQYF
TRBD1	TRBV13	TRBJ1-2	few	TGTGCCAGCAGCTTCGACAGGGCTGGCTACACCTTC	CASSFDRAGYTF
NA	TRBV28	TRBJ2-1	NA	TGTGCCATCAGCCGTGGGGGGTCCTCCTACAATGAGCAGTTCTTC	CAISRGGSSYNEQFF
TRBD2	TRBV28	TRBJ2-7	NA	TGTGCCAGCAGTTCCTGGACTAGCGGGGGGGACGAGCAGTACTTC	CASSSWTSGGDEQYF
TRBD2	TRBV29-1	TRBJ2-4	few	TGCAGCGTTGGAGGTAGCGGGGGGACCCCGGCCAAAAACATTCAGTACTTC	CSVGGSGGTPAKNIQYF
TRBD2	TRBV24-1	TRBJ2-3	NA	TGTGCCACCAGTGATTTCGGGGGGATCACAGATACGCAGTATTTT	CATSDFGGITDTQYF
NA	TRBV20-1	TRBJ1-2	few	TGCAGTGCGAGAGACGTGGGAAATGGCTACACCTTC	CSARDVGNGYTF
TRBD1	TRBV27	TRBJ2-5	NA	TGTGCCAGCAGTCCAACGACAGGGAGCCAAGAGACCCAGTACTTC	CASSPTTGSQETQYF
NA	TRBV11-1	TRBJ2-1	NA	TGTGCCAGCAGCGGCCGACAGGTCCAACGAGATGAGCAGTTCTTC	CASSGRQVQRDEQFF
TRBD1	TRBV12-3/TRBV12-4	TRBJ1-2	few	TGTGCCAGCGGTTTAGGGACGGGACAGGGGGCTCATGGCTACACCTTC	CASGLGTGQGAHGYTF
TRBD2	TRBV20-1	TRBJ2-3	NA	TGCAGTGCTAGGAAACTAGCGGGAGTTCCCGATACGCAGTATTTT	CSARKLAGVPDTQYF
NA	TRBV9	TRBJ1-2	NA	TGTGCCAGCAGCGTAGTAGGGGGATCTATCGGCTACACCTTC	CASSVVGGSIGYTF
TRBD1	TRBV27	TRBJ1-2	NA	TGTGCCAGCAGTTTTACAGGGGCTGGCGGCTACACCTTC	CASSFTGAGGYTF
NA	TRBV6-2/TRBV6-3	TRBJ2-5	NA	TGTGCCAGCAGACCTGGGCAGCCTCTTAATCGGTACTTC	CASRPGQPLNRYF
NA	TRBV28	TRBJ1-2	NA	TGTGCCAGCAGCCCTTGGGGGGGTCGGGCCTATGGCTACACCTTC	CASSPWGGRAYGYTF
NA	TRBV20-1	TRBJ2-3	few	TGCAGTGTGCCGTGGAACCTTATGGATACGCAGTATTTT	CSVPWNLMDTQYF
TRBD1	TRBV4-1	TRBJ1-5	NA	TGCGCCAGCAGCCAATCCCGGGACAGGGACCGGCCCCAGCATTTT	CASSQSRDRDRPQHF
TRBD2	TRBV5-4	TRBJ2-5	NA	TGTGCCAGCAGACCGCAGCGGGGAGCAACCCAAGAGACCCAGTACTTC	CASRPQRGATQETQYF
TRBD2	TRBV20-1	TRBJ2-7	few	TGCAGTGCTAGAAGCGGGGGGTCCTACGAGCAGTACTTC	CSARSGGSYEQYF
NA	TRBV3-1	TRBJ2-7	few	TGTGCCAGCAGCCAACTGGGGAAGAACTACGAGCAGTACTTC	CASSQLGKNYEQYF
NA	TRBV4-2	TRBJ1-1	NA	TGTGCCAGCAGCCAAGAGGGGGCCAGGGACACTGAAGCTTTCTTT	CASSQEGARDTEAFF
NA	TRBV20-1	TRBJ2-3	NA	TGCAGTGCTAGTGGGGCCAGGGATGTCCTATTCCAGGCAGATACGCAGTATTTT	CSASGARDVLFQADTQYF
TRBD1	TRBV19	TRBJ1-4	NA	TGTGCCAGTAGCCGGGACAGGAGGAATGAAAAACTGTTTTTT	CASSRDRRNEKLFF